This T cell receptor beta chain was observed in a study of blood T cell repertoires in COVID-19. Looking at the study overall: The study drew acute and convalescent COVID-19 samples from the United States, Italy and Spain. PBMCs, B-cell-depleted T cells, or T cells were the source of the cDNA or gDNA that made up the material.

Trimming at V came to 3 bases and at J to 7 bases, leaving 5 bases not matched to a gene. There are 14 residues in the CDR3. Germline values: CDR1 DFQATT, CDR2 SNEGSKA (reference sequence). There are a few counts of this clone. Authors' data handling: Amplification with reference gene primers provided the estimates of nucleated cell counts. TCRdb keeps only in-frame clones here, not all; method: immunoSEQ multiplex PCR. V, J and clone size are taken as reported in that table, and D and trimming were inferred from the DNA itself. The data hold over 200,000 clones, with about 85% observed a single time.

The sample was peripheral blood. V and J are TRBV20-1 and TRBJ1-6, with 8 bases matching TRBD1. The sequence was obtained from a woman in her late teens or twenties who had recovered from COVID-19. The CDR3 sequence is CSASVGTGNSPLHF. The CDR3, as DNA: TGCAGTGCTAGTGTTGGGACAGGCAATTCACCCCTCCACTTT.